The 30 T cell receptor beta chains presented below share a single source sample, sequenced in a study of T cell repertoires in cytomegalovirus infection. One entry per CDR3 protein, called by TCRdb with MiXCR from the reads. The repertoire consists of 680,000 or so distinct CDR3 sequences, with approximately 33% occurring once and the leading ten covering roughly 18%. No antigen is known for these receptors. Specimen: cultured PBMCs, collected from culture after CMV antigen stimulation. These receptors were obtained from a human donor in good health (CMV status not recorded). Some clones in this sample may be carry-over from other donors' samples.

There are a few counts of this clonotype. This chain links TRBV19 with TRBJ1-5, with unresolved D. The germline V gene encodes CDR1 LNHDA and CDR2 SQIVND (reference sequence). V gave up 2 bases and J gave up 7 bases, with 12 bases separating them. The CDR3 spans 14 residues. CDR3 bases: TGTGCCAGTAGTATATTAGAACTGGGGCAGCCCCAGCATTTT. This codes for CASSILELGQPQHF.

This sequence joins TRBV29-1 and TRBJ1-1, with 9 positions matching TRBD1. The CDR3 is made up of 14 amino acids. CDR1 is SQVTM and CDR2 is ANQGSEA in the germline V gene. Unmatched junction bases numbered 12, after V lost 7 bases and J lost 6 bases. The CDR3 protein is CSAGAGQGLAEAFF. CDR3 in DNA: TGCAGCGCCGGGGCGGGACAGGGTTTGGCTGAAGCTTTCTTT.

CDR3 bases: TGTGCCAGCAGTTTTAAGGGCGGGAGGGACACTGAAGCTTTCTTT. Translated: CASSFKGGRDTEAFF. The chain recombines TRBV28 with TRBJ1-1; no reliable D call. V lost 3 bases to trimming and J lost 3 bases, with 14 bases between them. This CDR3 region has 15 residues. The V gene's germline CDR1 is MDHEN and CDR2 SYDVKM. The variable domain in full, with the rest retrieved from reference TRBV28 and TRBJ1-1, is DVKVTQSSRYLVKRTGEKVFLECVQDMDHENMFWYRQDPGLGLRLIYFSYDVKMKEKGDIPEGYSVSREKKERFSLILESASTNQTSMYLCASSFKGGRDTEAFFGQGTRLTVV.

This clonotype was seen repeatedly, ten times or more. This rearrangement joins TRBV7-8 to TRBJ1-5; D not resolved. Trimming stripped 6 bases from V and 0 bases from J, with 6 bases between. Per germline, CDR1 SGHVS and CDR2 FQNEAQ. This CDR3 contains 13 residues. CDR3 amino acids: CASSQNSNQPQHF. The CDR3 DNA sequence: TGTGCCAGCAGTCAGAATAGCAATCAGCCCCAGCATTTT.

This clonotype has more than one count but fewer than ten. This chain links TRBV6-1 with TRBJ2-3, with D maybe TRBD2 (7 bases). Germline-derived CDR1 and CDR2 are MNHNS and SASEGT. With 5 bases removed from V and 2 bases from J, the gap between germline ends came to 17 bases. CDR3 size: 16 residues. Here the CDR3 DNA reads TGTGCCAGCAGTTACGGGGGCGGGGGAGCCACAGATACGCAGTATTTT. Its protein is CASSYGGGGATDTQYF.

The chain has TRBV25-1 and TRBJ2-1; perhaps TRBD1 as D (5 bases). The CDR3 is 17 residues long. The germline V gene encodes CDR1 MGHDK and CDR2 SYGVNS. V was clipped by 3 bases and J by 0 bases, with 15 bases between them. Here the CDR3 reads CASSESAGRSSYNEQFF. CDR3 bases: TGTGCCAGCAGTGAGTCGGCAGGGCGAAGCTCCTACAATGAGCAGTTCTTC.

The chain carries TRBV12-3 or TRBV12-4 and TRBJ1-3; D might be TRBD1 (6 bases). Trimming pared 2 bases from V and 3 bases from J, leaving 14 bases between. The CDR3 consists of 16 residues. The CDR3 DNA follows: TGTGCCAGCAGTTTATTGGGGGGGGCCGGTGGAAACACCATATATTTT. It encodes CASSLLGGAGGNTIYF.

The gene calls are TRBV2 and TRBJ1-6; D perhaps matches TRBD1 (6 bases). The CDR3 length is 16 residues. Germline loops: CDR1 SNHLY, CDR2 FYNNEI. The ends were cut back, 1 base at V and 6 bases at J, with 13 bases in the middle. CDR3 nucleotides: TGTGCCAGCAGTGAAGGTTCCAGGGGTCTTAATTCACCCCTCCACTTT. It codes for CASSEGSRGLNSPLHF.

This clonotype has ten or more counts. The gene calls are TRBV7-6 and TRBJ1-3; weak D call: TRBD1 (6 bases). The V gene's germline CDR1 is SGHVS and CDR2 FNYEAQ. The CDR3 has 15 amino acids. V shed 5 bases and J shed 0 bases, with 11 bases lying between them. The CDR3 reads CASSPRDISGNTIYF. The CDR3 nucleotides read TGTGCCAGCAGCCCTAGGGACATCTCTGGAAACACCATATATTTT.

This clonotype showed up many times. The CDR3 nucleotides are TGTGCCAGCAGCCTACTAGCGGGAGCCGGTGAGCAGTTCTTC. Amino acid sequence: CASSLLAGAGEQFF. The rearrangement joins TRBV7-2 to TRBJ2-1, with 11 bases aligning to TRBD2. The J segment lost 9 bases and the V segment lost 5 bases, leaving 6 bases of the junction unmatched. CDR1 and CDR2 (germline): SGHTA, FQGNSA. The CDR3 has 14 residues. Full variable domain (rest looked up from reference TRBV7-2 and TRBJ2-1): GAGVSQSPSNKVTEKGKDVELRCDPISGHTALYWYRQSLGQGLEFLIYFQGNSAPDKSGLPSDRFSAERTGGSVSTLTIQRTQQEDSAVYLCASSLLAGAGEQFFGPGTRLTVL.

The V gene is TRBV7-2, the J gene TRBJ2-6; a possible D gene is TRBD2 (5 bases). There are 15 residues in the CDR3. Trimming removed 1 base from V and 3 bases from J, with 7 bases in between. The V gene's germline CDR1 is SGHTA and CDR2 FQGNSA. The DNA of the CDR3 is TGTGCCAGCAGCTTAGGAGGGTATGGGGCCAACGTCCTGACTTTC. Its protein product is CASSLGGYGANVLTF.

This rearrangement joins TRBV2 to TRBJ2-7; D possibly corresponds to TRBD1 (6 bases). Germline CDR1 is SNHLY and CDR2 is FYNNEI. The CDR3 has 16 residues. V lost 8 bases to trimming and J lost 9 bases, with 29 bases between them. The CDR3 nucleotides read TGTGCCAGCCAAGGGGGTAGGGCCCCAACACCCTTAGGGCAGTACTTC. Protein product: CASQGGRAPTPLGQYF.

This clonotype was seen a few times. The chain carries TRBV11-3 and TRBJ2-1, with 7 bases that match TRBD1. The CDR3 extends over 16 amino acids. Germline V gene lookup returns CDR1 SGHNT and CDR2 YENEEA. V dropped 5 bases and J dropped 9; count of bases not matched to a gene: 16. CDR3 sequence: CASSPGTDSVEGEQFF. In nucleotides, the CDR3 is TGTGCCAGCAGCCCCGGGACAGACTCCGTAGAAGGTGAGCAGTTCTTC.

The CDR3 protein is CASSFRAGNEQFF. CDR3 bases: TGTGCCAGCAGCTTTAGGGCAGGAAATGAGCAGTTCTTC. This rearrangement joins TRBV7-4 to TRBJ2-1; no clear D gene. The CDR3 covers 13 residues. The germline CDR1 and CDR2 sequences are SGHVT and SQSDAQ. Trimming removed 3 bases at V and 7 bases at J, with 10 bases between. Full variable domain (rest looked up from reference TRBV7-4 and TRBJ2-1): GAGVSQSPRYKVAKRGRDVALRCDSISGHVTLYWYRQTLGQGSEVLTYSQSDAQRDKSGRPSGRFSAERPERSVSTLKIQRTEQGDSAVYLCASSFRAGNEQFFGPGTRLTVL.

This clonotype was detected only a few times. V usage is TRBV2 and J usage is TRBJ1-2; the D is unclear. V shed 4 bases and J shed 5 bases, with 14 bases lying between them. Per the germline V gene, CDR1 is SNHLY and CDR2 is FYNNEI. This CDR3 spans 14 amino acids. CDR3 DNA sequence: TGTGCCAGCAGTGTTGAGGCGCAAGGGTATGGCTACACCTTC. This translates into CASSVEAQGYGYTF.

This chain links TRBV5-1 with TRBJ2-1; a weak D match, TRBD2 (6 bases). Germline V gene data show CDR1 as SGHRS and CDR2 as YFSETQ. The CDR3 loop spans 16 amino acids. The germline V and J ends were trimmed by 1 base and 1 base, with 12 bases remaining between them. CDR3 DNA sequence: TGCGCCAGCAGCTTGTCTTCGGGGAGGTCCTACAATGAGCAGTTCTTC. Translating it yields CASSLSSGRSYNEQFF.

The chain couples TRBV27 to TRBJ1-2; possibly TRBD1 for D (6 bases). CDR1 MNHEY and CDR2 SMNVEV come from the germline V gene (reference sequence). CDR3 length equals 14 residues. The V end lost 3 bases, the J end lost 11 bases, and 19 bases lay between the germline ends. CDR3 nucleotide sequence: TGTGCCAGCAGTTTCCTCCATGCGGGGGGCCCTTACACCTTC. Amino acid sequence: CASSFLHAGGPYTF.

V is TRBV6-5 and J is TRBJ2-1; tentative D call: TRBD1 (6 bases). V lost 6 bases and J 9 bases, leaving 24 bases between the germline ends. The germline V gene has CDR1 MNHEY and CDR2 SVGAGI. CDR3 length: 16 amino acids. CDR3 nucleotide sequence: TGTGCCAGCAGCCAACTTGGGGGCTATTTGGATGGTGAGCAGTTCTTC. Encoded protein: CASSQLGGYLDGEQFF.

This clonotype has a handful of counts. V and J are TRBV6-8 and TRBJ2-3; D is ambiguous. The V end was cut by 7 bases, the J end by 3 bases, with 11 bases between. Germline V lookup: CDR1 MNHGY, CDR2 SAAAGT. This CDR3 has 13 residues. CDR3 in DNA: TGTGCCAGCACCTTGGTCCTGACAGATACGCAGTATTTT. It encodes CASTLVLTDTQYF.

This chain uses TRBV11-2 with TRBJ1-1, with 7 nucleotides matching TRBD1. CDR3 length: 15 residues. From germline, CDR1 is SGHAT and CDR2 FQNNGV. V shed 1 base, J shed 1 base, and the junction held 3 bases outside the gene matches. The CDR3 region is CASSLVRGRNTEAFF. CDR3 sequence (DNA): TGTGCCAGCAGCTTAGTGAGGGGGCGGAACACTGAAGCTTTCTTT.

This clonotype was recorded a few times. The V call is TRBV7-2, the J call TRBJ2-3, with a possible D match to TRBD2 (5 bases). V was clipped by 4 bases and J by 2 bases, with 22 bases between them. CDR1 is SGHTA, CDR2 FQGNSA, per germline. This CDR3 is built from 18 residues. The CDR3 protein is CASSSLALRLTSTDTQYF. The CDR3 nucleotides are TGTGCCAGCAGCTCCCTAGCCCTTCGTCTCACCTCCACAGATACGCAGTATTTT.

The J gene is TRBJ1-4, the V gene TRBV4-1, with a tentative D call TRBD1 (5 bases). V was cut by 5 bases and J by 6 bases, with 16 bases left in between. Germline values: CDR1 MGHRA, CDR2 YSYEKL. The CDR3 is 15 residues long. CDR3 in DNA: TGCGCCAGCAGCAAAGGGACGGCTTCGGATGAAAAACTGTTTTTT. This encodes CASSKGTASDEKLFF.

This clonotype was observed a handful of times. V and J are TRBV4-1 and TRBJ2-5; 8 positions match TRBD1. Germline trimming cut 2 bases from V and 5 bases from J; bases unmatched to any gene: 13. The CDR3 is 17 amino acids. CDR1 is MGHRA and CDR2 is YSYEKL in the germline V gene. Written as DNA, the CDR3 is TGCGCCAGCAGCCAACCGGATGGGCGACAGGGGAGGGAGACCCAGTACTTC. Translation gives CASSQPDGRQGRETQYF.

This chain joins TRBV7-6 and TRBJ2-1, with D uncertain. This CDR3 comprises 15 residues. The germline V gene encodes CDR1 SGHVS and CDR2 FNYEAQ. Trimming pared 3 bases from V and 6 bases from J, leaving 15 bases between. The CDR3 protein is CASSFSPLLPNEQFF. Written as DNA, the CDR3 is TGTGCCAGCAGCTTCTCTCCATTACTTCCCAATGAGCAGTTCTTC.

DNA for the CDR3: TGTGCCAGCAGTTACGGGTGGGAATGGCAGCCCCAGCATTTT. Amino acids: CASSYGWEWQPQHF. The chain recombines TRBV6-2 or TRBV6-3 with TRBJ1-5; no clear D gene. The CDR3 is 14 amino acids. Germline lookup yields CDR1 MNHEY and CDR2 SVGEGT. Trimming took off 2 bases at V and 7 bases at J, with 12 bases between the two ends.

This clonotype was detected a few times. This chain uses TRBV4-1 with TRBJ2-1; D call uncertain. Germline V gives CDR1 MGHRA, CDR2 YSYEKL. The length of the CDR3 is 15 residues. Deletions cut 6 bases from V and 7 bases from J, with 19 bases between. This CDR3 reads CASRPFSGQPNEQFF. CDR3 DNA sequence: TGCGCCAGCAGACCCTTCTCAGGCCAACCAAATGAGCAGTTCTTC.

The chain joins TRBV27 to TRBJ1-2; D may be TRBD1 (5 bases). The CDR3 spans 14 residues. V gave up 2 bases and J gave up 8 bases, with 15 bases separating them. Germline loops: CDR1 MNHEY, CDR2 SMNVEV (reference sequence). Here the CDR3 reads CASSLQGPGLGYTF. The CDR3 DNA reads TGTGCCAGCAGTTTACAGGGACCAGGATTGGGCTACACCTTC.

This clonotype appeared a few times. The CDR3 DNA reads as TGTGCCAGCAGAGCCGATTCAGGGGGGCGGCAGCCCCAGCATTTT. It is translated as CASRADSGGRQPQHF. This rearrangement joins TRBV6-2 or TRBV6-3 to TRBJ1-5, with 7 bases lining up with TRBD1. This CDR3 region has 15 residues. CDR1 MNHEY and CDR2 SVGEGT come from the germline V gene. The junction had 12 bases not matched to a gene; V was cut back by 6 bases and J by 7 bases.

The gene calls are TRBV29-1 and TRBJ2-1; 13 bases are a match to TRBD2. Germline V CDR1 and CDR2: SQVTM, ANQGSEA. This CDR3 region has 15 residues. The V and J ends lost 5 bases and 8 bases, in that order; junction bases with no gene match: 9. As DNA, the CDR3 is TGCAGCGTTTCTTGGACTAGCGGGAGTACCGATGAGCAGTTCTTC. It yields the protein CSVSWTSGSTDEQFF.

The CDR3 loop reads CASSLGQGAGYTF. CDR3 nucleotide sequence: TGTGCCAGCAGTTTAGGGCAGGGGGCTGGCTACACCTTC. This chain joins TRBV12-3 or TRBV12-4 and TRBJ1-2; 8 bases agree with TRBD1. The CDR3 has 13 residues. V lost 1 base and J lost 7; bases outside the gene matches: 2.